The rows below give T cell receptor beta chains drawn from one sample of a study of neoadjuvant anti-PD-1 for oral cavity cancer. This table comes from immunoSEQ multiplex PCR, and its TCRdb copy is limited to in-frame clones, with some not included. This sample carries about 16,000 clones, roughly 70% of them seen once, and the ten largest clones take about 3%. The material was PBMCs, obtained before nivolumab (anti-PD-1) treatment. The receptors come from a person between 40 and 85 years old with oral cavity squamous cell carcinoma. The CDR3 runs from the conserved cysteine through the conserved F or W. The D gene is left open where the match is weak. Where a row states a size, it is once, few, many or the class of an expanded clone; other rows omit it.

j_call d_call clone_size v_call cdr3_aa cdr3_nt
TRBJ2-7 . . TRBV2 CASKPRLFSYEQYF TGTGCCAGCAAGCCCCGCCTATTCTCCTACGAGCAGTACTTC
TRBJ1-1 . . TRBV12-5 CASGPRPFGTEAFF TGTGCTAGTGGCCCTCGCCCGTTCGGGACTGAAGCTTTCTTT
TRBJ2-3 . . TRBV10-3 CAIRRDESTDTQYF TGTGCCATCAGGCGGGACGAAAGCACAGATACGCAGTATTTT
TRBJ1-3 . . TRBV11-1 CASSRGYTSSGNTIYF TGTGCCAGCAGCCGTGGATACACGAGCTCTGGAAACACCATATATTTT
TRBJ1-2 . . TRBV6-5 CASSLSPLGGYGYTF TGTGCCAGCAGTTTGTCTCCCCTCGGGGGCTATGGCTACACCTTC
TRBJ2-5 . . TRBV30 CAWSVGETQYF TGTGCCTGGAGTGTTGGTGAGACCCAGTACTTC
TRBJ1-1 . . TRBV5-1 CASSSTNTGEAFF TGCGCCAGCAGCTCGACTAATACAGGGGAAGCTTTCTTT
TRBJ1-2 . . TRBV14 CASSQRPLNGYTF TGTGCCAGCAGCCAGCGACCCTTGAATGGCTACACCTTC
TRBJ2-4 . few TRBV4-2 CASSQESFGVGNIQYF TGTGCCAGCAGCCAAGAGTCTTTCGGGGTTGGAAACATTCAGTACTTC
TRBJ1-1 . . TRBV4-1 CASSQGGTGGSTEAFF TGCGCCAGCAGCCAAGGGGGGACCGGGGGGAGCACTGAAGCTTTCTTT
TRBJ2-5 TRBD1 . TRBV9 CASSWGTGIGQETQYF TGTGCCAGCAGCTGGGGGACAGGGATTGGGCAAGAGACCCAGTACTTC
TRBJ2-1 TRBD2 . TRBV15 CATSRSAGVSYNEQFF TGTGCCACCAGCAGATCAGCGGGGGTCTCCTACAATGAGCAGTTCTTC
TRBJ2-1 . . TRBV6-1 CASRRNEQFF TGTGCCAGCAGACGCAATGAGCAGTTCTTC
TRBJ1-5 . few TRBV2 CASSDYRVQPQHF TGTGCCAGCAGTGATTACAGGGTTCAGCCCCAGCATTTT
TRBJ1-1 . . TRBV2 CASSVGRRNTEAFF TGTGCCAGCAGTGTGGGACGGAGAAACACTGAAGCTTTCTTT
TRBJ1-2 . few TRBV19 CASSISSGYYGYTF TGTGCCAGTAGTATTTCTAGCGGCTACTATGGCTACACCTTC
TRBJ1-4 . . TRBV5-6 CASSFSGYEKLFF TGTGCCAGCAGCTTCAGTGGTTATGAAAAACTGTTTTTT
TRBJ1-2 . . TRBV28 CASSNRVLGGYTF TGTGCCAGCAGTAACAGGGTCTTGGGAGGCTACACCTTC
TRBJ2-7 . . TRBV19 CATQDLPGEQYF TGTGCCACCCAGGACCTCCCTGGCGAGCAGTACTTC
TRBJ1-2 . . TRBV5-4 CASSLPGRVYGYTF TGTGCCAGCAGCTTGCCTGGGAGAGTCTATGGCTACACCTTC
TRBJ2-2 . . TRBV19 CASSRGGGTGELFF TGTGCCAGTAGTCGGGGTGGGGGCACCGGGGAGCTGTTTTTT
TRBJ2-5 TRBD2 . TRBV5-1 CASSLRLAGSLTETQYF TGCGCCAGCAGCTTACGACTAGCGGGGTCCCTGACGGAGACCCAGTACTTC
TRBJ2-2 . . TRBV25-1 CASSAQGNTGELFF TGTGCCAGCAGTGCCCAGGGGAACACCGGGGAGCTGTTTTTT
TRBJ1-4 . . TRBV13 CASSLRQINEKLFF TGTGCCAGCAGCTTGCGCCAGATTAATGAAAAACTGTTTTTT
TRBJ1-1 . . TRBV29-1 CSVCVETGTEAFF TGCAGCGTTTGTGTGGAGACGGGGACTGAAGCTTTCTTT
TRBJ1-5 . . TRBV28 CASSLTLSEPQHF TGTGCCAGCAGTTTAACGTTGTCGGAGCCCCAGCATTTT
TRBJ1-5 TRBD1 . TRBV7-2 CASSHNHRGSGQPQHF TGTGCCAGCAGCCATAACCACAGGGGGAGTGGGCAGCCCCAGCATTTT
TRBJ2-2 TRBD2 . TRBV5-1 CASSRGLINTGELFF TGCGCCAGCAGCAGGGGACTAATAAACACCGGGGAGCTGTTTTTT
TRBJ2-2 TRBD2 . TRBV9 CASSVGLAANTGELFF TGTGCCAGCAGCGTAGGCCTAGCGGCAAACACCGGGGAGCTGTTTTTT
TRBJ2-2 . . TRBV5-1 CASSLSMGFTGELFF TGCGCCAGCAGCTTGAGCATGGGGTTCACCGGGGAGCTGTTTTTT
TRBJ2-3 TRBD1 . TRBV9 CASSKTGTTDTQYF TGTGCCAGCAGCAAGACAGGGACCACAGATACGCAGTATTTT
TRBJ2-2 . . TRBV23-1 CASSHYNTNTGELFF TGCGCCAGCAGTCACTATAACACGAACACCGGGGAGCTGTTTTTT
TRBJ2-7 . . TRBV5-1 CASSLTFPSIYEQYF TGCGCCAGCAGCTTGACATTCCCTTCGATCTACGAGCAGTACTTC
TRBJ1-5 TRBD1 . TRBV7-8 CASSLDRENQPQHF TGTGCCAGCAGCCTGGACAGGGAAAATCAGCCCCAGCATTTT
TRBJ2-7 TRBD1 . TRBV28 CASGTDYEQYF TGTGCCAGCGGGACAGATTACGAGCAGTACTTC
TRBJ1-2 TRBD1 few TRBV4-2 CASSGRDRGGYGYTF TGTGCCAGCAGCGGTCGCGACAGGGGCGGCTATGGCTACACCTTC
TRBJ2-1 . . TRBV14 CASSLITANEQFF TGTGCCAGCAGCCTTATTACAGCGAATGAGCAGTTCTTC
TRBJ1-1 . . TRBV7-7 CASSPLYGGRNTEAFF TGTGCCAGCAGCCCCCTATACGGGGGAAGGAACACTGAAGCTTTCTTT
TRBJ2-7 . . TRBV11-2 CASSGPLYEQYF TGTGCCAGCAGCGGACCTCTCTACGAGCAGTACTTC
TRBJ2-1 . . TRBV29-1 CSVESLGNSDYNEQFF TGCAGCGTTGAATCGCTGGGTAACAGTGACTACAATGAGCAGTTCTTC
TRBJ1-1 . few TRBV19 CASSIGGELEAFF TGTGCCAGTAGTATAGGGGGGGAACTTGAAGCTTTCTTT
TRBJ1-5 . . TRBV4-1 CASSHRGGGNQPQHF TGCGCCAGCAGCCATCGGGGCGGGGGCAATCAGCCCCAGCATTTT
TRBJ1-2 . . TRBV19 CASSIGSGGYTF TGTGCCAGTAGTATAGGGTCAGGGGGCTACACCTTC
TRBJ1-1 . . TRBV2 CASSAGGNTEAFF TGTGCCAGCAGTGCTGGCGGTAACACTGAAGCTTTCTTT
TRBJ2-1 TRBD2 . TRBV5-4 CASSSGTSGGNEQFF TGTGCCAGCAGCTCTGGGACTAGCGGCGGCAATGAGCAGTTCTTC